Listed here are 7 T cell receptor beta chains from one sample, sequenced in a study of cytomegalovirus exposure and HLA in healthy donors. The PCR ran on 60 Vbeta and 13 Jbeta primers. This table comes from immunoSEQ multiplex PCR, and its TCRdb copy is limited to in-frame clones, with some not included. The sample has approximately 180,000 clones, around 78% seen once. Specimen: PBMCs. All receptors come from a woman aged 45-65 years in good health and CMV-seropositive.

The chain joins TRBV4-2 to TRBJ2-7, with 10 nucleotides matching TRBD2. V shed 0 bases and J 3 bases; nucleotides not matched to a gene: 11. Per germline, CDR1 LGHNA and CDR2 YNFKEQ. The length of the CDR3 is 18 residues. Here the CDR3 reads CASSQDVSSGGGVYEQYF. In nucleotides, the CDR3 is TGTGCCAGCAGCCAAGACGTATCTAGCGGGGGTGGGGTCTACGAGCAGTACTTC.

J is TRBJ1-5 and V is TRBV7-6, with D possibly being TRBD1 (6 bases). V shed 3 bases and J shed 6 bases, with 9 bases lying between them. The CDR3 spans 13 residues. Germline CDR1 SGHVS, CDR2 FNYEAQ. The DNA for the CDR3 is TGTGCCAGCAGCTTGGGGGCGCGTCAGCCCCAGCATTTT. Translating gives CASSLGARQPQHF.

This chain joins TRBV6-1 and TRBJ1-6; possible D gene TRBD1, 5 bases. V shed 2 bases and J shed 7 bases, with 12 bases lying between them. The germline V gene encodes CDR1 MNHNS and CDR2 SASEGT. This CDR3 contains 15 residues. CDR3 coding DNA: TGTGCCAGCAGTGAAACTGGCAGGGCGAATTCACCCCTCCACTTT. Amino acid sequence: CASSETGRANSPLHF.

The rearrangement uses TRBV5-6 and TRBJ2-3; TRBD1 might be the D (5 bases). The ends were cut back, 4 bases at V and 2 bases at J, with 11 bases in the middle. The length of the CDR3 is 14 residues. From germline, CDR1 is SGHDT and CDR2 YYEEEE. CDR3 nucleotides: TGTGCCAGCAGCCTCCAGGACAACACAGATACGCAGTATTTT. Amino acid sequence: CASSLQDNTDTQYF. Looking up the rest from reference TRBV5-6 and TRBJ2-3 gives the full variable domain: DAGVTQSPTHLIKTRGQQVTLRCSPKSGHDTVSWYQQALGQGPQFIFQYYEEEERQRGNFPDRFSGHQFPNYSSELNVNALLLGDSALYLCASSLQDNTDTQYFGPGTRLTVL.

The chain carries TRBV7-7 and TRBJ2-1, with 8 bases lining up with TRBD2. J was trimmed by 10 bases and V by 3 bases; bases with no gene match: 11. CDR1 is SSHAT, CDR2 FNYEAQ, per germline (reference sequence). The CDR3 runs to 15 residues. CDR3 region: CASSLLRGDLGEQFF. CDR3 DNA: TGTGCCAGCAGCTTGTTGCGGGGGGACCTTGGGGAGCAGTTCTTC.

About this clone itself: A read error may produce the germline difference seen at one junction end. The chain has TRBV7-9 and TRBJ1-3, with 9 bases fitting TRBD1. Germline V gene lookup returns CDR1 SEHNR and CDR2 FQNEAQ (reference sequence). CDR3 length: 17 amino acids. The CDR3 here is CSSSDIYGTGSGNTIYF. For the CDR3, the DNA is TGTTCCAGCAGCGATATCTATGGGACAGGGTCTGGAAACACCATATATTTT.

V usage is TRBV30 and J usage is TRBJ2-1; tentative D call: TRBD2 (6 bases). Germline V lookup: CDR1 GTSNPN, CDR2 SVGIG (reference sequence). The CDR3 totals 13 residues. V shed 0 bases and J shed 14 bases, with 17 bases lying between them. CDR3 sequence reads: CAWSVPPGGVEFF. The CDR3 DNA is TGTGCCTGGAGTGTACCCCCCGGAGGGGTTGAGTTCTTC. Complete variable domain (other parts from reference TRBV30 and TRBJ2-1): SQTIHQWPATLVQPVGSPLSLECTVEGTSNPNLYWYRQAAGRGLQLLFYSVGIGQISSEVPQNLSASRPQDRQFILSSKKLLLSDSGFYLCAWSVPPGGVEFFGPGTRLTVL.